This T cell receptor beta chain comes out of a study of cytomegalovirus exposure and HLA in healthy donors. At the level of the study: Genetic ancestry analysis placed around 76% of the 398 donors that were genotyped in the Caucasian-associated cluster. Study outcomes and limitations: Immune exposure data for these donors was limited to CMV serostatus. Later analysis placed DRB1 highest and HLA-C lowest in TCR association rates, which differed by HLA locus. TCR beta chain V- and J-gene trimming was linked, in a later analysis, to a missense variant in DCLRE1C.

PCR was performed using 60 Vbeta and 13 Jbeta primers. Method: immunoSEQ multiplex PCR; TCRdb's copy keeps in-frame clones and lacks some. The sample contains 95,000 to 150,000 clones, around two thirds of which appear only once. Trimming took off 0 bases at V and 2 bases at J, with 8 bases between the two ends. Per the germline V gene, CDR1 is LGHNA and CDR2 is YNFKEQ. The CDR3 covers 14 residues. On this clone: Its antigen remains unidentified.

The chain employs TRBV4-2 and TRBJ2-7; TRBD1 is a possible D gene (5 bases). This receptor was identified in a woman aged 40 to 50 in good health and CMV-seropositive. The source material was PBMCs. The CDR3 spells CASSQDPDTYEQYF. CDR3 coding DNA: TGTGCCAGCAGCCAAGATCCGGACACCTACGAGCAGTACTTC.